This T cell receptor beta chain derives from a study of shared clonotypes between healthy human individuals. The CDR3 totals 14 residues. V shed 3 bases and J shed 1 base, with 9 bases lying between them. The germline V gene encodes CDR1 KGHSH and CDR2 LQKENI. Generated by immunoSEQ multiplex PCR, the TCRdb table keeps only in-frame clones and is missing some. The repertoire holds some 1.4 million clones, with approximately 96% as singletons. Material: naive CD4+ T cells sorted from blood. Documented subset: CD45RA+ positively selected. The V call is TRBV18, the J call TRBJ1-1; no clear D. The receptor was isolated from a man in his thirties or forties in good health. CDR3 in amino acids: CASSPLLENTEAFF. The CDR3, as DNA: TGTGCCAGCTCACCTCTCTTGGAGAACACTGAAGCTTTCTTT. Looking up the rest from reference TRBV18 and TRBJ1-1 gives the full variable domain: NAGVMQNPRHLVRRRGQEARLRCSPMKGHSHVYWYRQLPEEGLKFMVYLQKENIIDESGMPKERFSAEFPKEGPSILRIQQVVRGDSAAYFCASSPLLENTEAFFGQGTRLTVV.